This T cell receptor (beta chain) was obtained from a study of blood T cell repertoires in COVID-19. Study summary: Samples came from the United States, Italy and Spain, spanning acute and convalescent COVID-19. PBMCs, B-cell-depleted T cells, or T cells provided the cDNA or gDNA that made up the material.

Original processing notes: Reference gene primer amplification yielded estimated nucleated cell counts. TCRdb's copy holds only in-frame clones and misses some; the assay was immunoSEQ multiplex PCR. V and J calls and clone size come straight from that table; D and trimming were deduced from the DNA. The table includes tens of thousands of clones, around 90% detected once. Germline CDR1 reads SGHRS; CDR2 reads YFSETQ. The CDR3 is 17 amino acids. The V end was cut by 0 bases, the J end by 8 bases, with 18 bases between. The specimen was peripheral blood. The gene calls are TRBV5-1 and TRBJ1-6; D possibly corresponds to TRBD1 (6 bases). The TCR sequence derives from a human donor with active COVID-19. The donor label of this sample is uncertain. The CDR3 nucleotides read TGCGCCAGCAGCTTGGCTTACTTAGGGGGTGGCGATTCACCCCTCCACTTT. As protein: CASSLAYLGGGDSPLHF.